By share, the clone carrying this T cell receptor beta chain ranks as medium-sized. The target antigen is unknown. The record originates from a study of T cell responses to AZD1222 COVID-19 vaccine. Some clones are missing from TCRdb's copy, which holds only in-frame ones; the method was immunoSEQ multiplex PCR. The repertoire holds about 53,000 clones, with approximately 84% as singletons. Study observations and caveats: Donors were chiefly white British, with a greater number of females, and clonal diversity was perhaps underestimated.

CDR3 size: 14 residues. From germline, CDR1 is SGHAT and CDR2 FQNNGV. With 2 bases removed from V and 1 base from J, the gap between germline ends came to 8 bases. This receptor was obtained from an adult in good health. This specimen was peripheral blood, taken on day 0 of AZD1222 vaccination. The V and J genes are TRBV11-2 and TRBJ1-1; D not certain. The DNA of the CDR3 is TGTGCCAGCAGCTTATCCGGGCAGAACACTGAAGCTTTCTTT. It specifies CASSLSGQNTEAFF.